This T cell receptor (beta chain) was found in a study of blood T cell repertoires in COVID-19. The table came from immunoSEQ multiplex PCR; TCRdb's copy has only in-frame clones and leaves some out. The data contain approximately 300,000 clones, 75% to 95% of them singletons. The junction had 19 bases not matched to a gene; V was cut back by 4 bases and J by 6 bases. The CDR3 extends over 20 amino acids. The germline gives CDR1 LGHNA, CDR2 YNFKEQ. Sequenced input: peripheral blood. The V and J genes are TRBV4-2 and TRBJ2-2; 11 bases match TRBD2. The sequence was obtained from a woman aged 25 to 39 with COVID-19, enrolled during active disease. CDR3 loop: CASSPRQGERLAGGSGELFF. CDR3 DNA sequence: TGTGCCAGCAGCCCTAGACAGGGGGAGAGGCTAGCGGGAGGCTCCGGGGAGCTGTTTTTT.